These 30 T cell receptor beta chains originate from one sample sequenced in a study of siplizumab effects on memory and regulatory T cells. Method: immunoSEQ multiplex PCR; TCRdb's copy keeps in-frame clones and lacks some. The sample includes approximately 100,000 clones, 93% of them seen just once. Sample: Tregs sorted from blood. These TCRs come from a human donor in good health.

The chain couples TRBV7-3 to TRBJ1-6; a weak D match, TRBD1 (5 bases). Germline CDR1 SGHTA, CDR2 FQGTGA. This CDR3 is built from 16 residues. Trimming took off 5 bases at V and 0 bases at J, with 11 bases between the two ends. The CDR3: CASSRQPASYNSPLHF. The DNA for the CDR3 is TGTGCCAGCAGCCGACAGCCGGCCTCCTATAATTCACCCCTCCACTTT.

This chain connects TRBV19 to TRBJ1-6; TRBD1 might be the D (5 bases). Germline lookup yields CDR1 LNHDA and CDR2 SQIVND (reference sequence). The V end lost 6 bases, the J end lost 6 bases, and 15 bases lay between the germline ends. This CDR3 is built from 15 residues. CDR3 bases: TGTGCCAGTAGAGCAGGGACGACAATTAATTCACCCCTCCACTTT. Translation gives CASRAGTTINSPLHF.

The chain employs TRBV6-1 and TRBJ2-3, with D unclear. The CDR3 is 15 amino acids. Trimming stripped 2 bases from V and 1 base from J, with 10 bases between. Per germline, CDR1 MNHNS and CDR2 SASEGT. Here the CDR3 DNA reads TGTGCCAGCAGTGAATCTTTATGGGGCACAGATACGCAGTATTTT. Its protein product is CASSESLWGTDTQYF.

The chain has TRBV6-1 and TRBJ2-5; TRBD2 agrees at 7 bases. The CDR3 runs 14 residues. The J segment lost 5 bases and the V segment lost 7 bases, leaving 10 bases of the junction unmatched. Germline CDR1 is MNHNS and CDR2 is SASEGT. CDR3 sequence reads: CASKRWEGPETQYF. CDR3 nucleotide sequence: TGTGCCAGCAAACGATGGGAGGGTCCTGAGACCCAGTACTTC.

V gene TRBV6-6 combines with J gene TRBJ2-7; D uncertain. Between the trimmed V and J ends, which lost 7 bases and 8 bases, there was a span of 27 bases. The CDR3 is 16 residues long. Germline-derived CDR1 and CDR2 are MNHNY and SVGAGI (reference sequence). The CDR3 sequence is CASNPIATSQFVKQYF. In DNA form, the CDR3 reads TGTGCCAGCAACCCCATAGCTACCTCCCAGTTTGTCAAGCAGTACTTC.

This sequence joins TRBV5-1 and TRBJ1-2; 8 bases align to TRBD1. Germline V gene lookup returns CDR1 SGHRS and CDR2 YFSETQ. The CDR3 covers 12 residues. V shed 4 bases, J shed 14 bases, and the junction held 10 bases outside the gene matches. In DNA form, the CDR3 reads TGCGCCAGCAGCCTCCTGACAGGGGCGGGTACCTTC. Translated, it gives CASSLLTGAGTF.

The chain has TRBV4-1 and TRBJ1-2, with D possibly TRBD1 on 5 matching bases. Germline V gene sequence: CDR1 MGHRA, CDR2 YSYEKL. V shed 0 bases and J shed 7 bases, with 21 bases lying between them. This CDR3 has 17 amino acids. Here the CDR3 DNA reads TGCGCCAGCAGCCAAGATCTAAGTTCGGGGGTCTTCTCTGGCTACACCTTC. Protein product: CASSQDLSSGVFSGYTF.

This sequence joins TRBV12-5 and TRBJ1-5; no clear D gene. Germline V gene lookup returns CDR1 LGHNT and CDR2 FRNRAP. V was shortened by 4 bases and J by 0 bases, with 13 bases between the two germline ends. The CDR3 length is 16 residues. CDR3 region: CASGSPRAYSNQPQHF. In nucleotides, the CDR3 is TGTGCTAGTGGTTCGCCGCGGGCCTATAGCAATCAGCCCCAGCATTTT.

The rearrangement joins TRBV18 to TRBJ2-5; D is perhaps TRBD1 or TRBD2 (5 bases each). The ends were cut back, 1 base at V and 5 bases at J, with 14 bases in the middle. This CDR3 spans 15 amino acids. The germline V gene has CDR1 KGHSH and CDR2 LQKENI. As DNA, the CDR3 is TGTGCCAGCTCACCACTCGAGGGGCTCCGGGAGACCCAGTACTTC. Its translation: CASSPLEGLRETQYF.

This sequence joins TRBV6-1 and TRBJ2-1; 7 bases match TRBD1. Trimming took 4 bases from V and 1 from J; bases not matched to a gene: 7. CDR1 and CDR2 (germline): MNHNS, SASEGT. The CDR3 is 16 residues long. In DNA, the CDR3 is TGTGCCAGCAGTGGACTCCAGGGGGAGTCCTACAATGAGCAGTTCTTC. Encoded protein: CASSGLQGESYNEQFF.

The chain has TRBV29-1 and TRBJ1-1; 9 bases agree with TRBD1. Trimming cost V 7 bases and J 3 bases; bases outside gene matches: 12. The CDR3 is made up of 15 amino acids. Germline CDR1 and CDR2: SQVTM and ANQGSEA. CDR3: CSALPGQGSYTEAFF. As DNA, the CDR3 is TGCAGCGCCTTACCGGGACAGGGTTCATACACTGAAGCTTTCTTT.

The chain is built from TRBV30 and TRBJ2-4, with D perhaps matching TRBD1 (6 bases). The CDR3 has 11 residues. V gave up 6 bases and J gave up 7 bases, with 10 bases separating them. The V gene's germline CDR1 is GTSNPN and CDR2 SVGIG (reference sequence). DNA for the CDR3: TGTGCCTGCGGACAGATGAACATTCAGTACTTC. This encodes CACGQMNIQYF.

This clone was recorded once. J is TRBJ2-2 and V is TRBV7-2; D not certain. The CDR3 extends over 12 amino acids. Trimming cost V 5 bases and J 7 bases, with 8 bases left between them. Germline CDR1 reads SGHTA; CDR2 reads FQGNSA. The CDR3 region has the DNA TGTGCCAGCAGCCGACCGGGCGGGGAGCTGTTTTTT. This encodes CASSRPGGELFF.

This chain uses TRBV2 with TRBJ1-1; a possible D gene is TRBD1 (6 bases). The V gene's germline CDR1 is SNHLY and CDR2 FYNNEI. V was trimmed by 3 bases and J by 4 bases, leaving 12 bases between them. The CDR3 length is 14 residues. This CDR3 reads CASSDRGGSTEAFF. The CDR3 nucleotides read TGTGCCAGCAGTGACCGAGGGGGGAGCACTGAAGCTTTCTTT.

The chain recombines TRBV7-2 with TRBJ1-3; D perhaps matches TRBD1 (6 bases). Germline loops: CDR1 SGHTA, CDR2 FQGNSA. This CDR3 is built from 15 residues. The V gene lost 3 bases and the J gene lost 0 bases, with 9 bases spanning the gap. This CDR3 reads CASSLDRRSGNTIYF. Written as DNA, the CDR3 is TGTGCCAGCAGCTTGGACAGACGCTCTGGAAACACCATATATTTT.

Here the CDR3 reads CASSLGQGPFNEQFF. The DNA for the CDR3 is TGTGCCAGCAGCTTAGGACAGGGGCCCTTCAATGAGCAGTTCTTC. The chain combines TRBV7-2 with TRBJ2-1, with 8 bases matching TRBD1. With V trimmed by 1 base and J by 6 bases, 5 bases remained unmatched. Germline lookup yields CDR1 SGHTA and CDR2 FQGNSA. The CDR3 totals 15 residues.

Only one count was recorded for this clone. J is TRBJ2-5 and V is TRBV7-9, with D unclear. CDR1 and CDR2 (germline): SEHNR, FQNEAQ (reference sequence). The CDR3 consists of 11 residues. V dropped 5 bases and J dropped 5 bases, with 6 bases sitting between them. CDR3 in amino acids: CASSPPETQYF. CDR3 DNA: TGTGCCAGCAGCCCCCCTGAGACCCAGTACTTC.

V is TRBV19 and J is TRBJ1-1, with no clear D. The CDR3 length is 15 residues. From germline, CDR1 is LNHDA and CDR2 SQIVND (reference sequence). Between the trimmed V and J ends, which lost 7 bases and 2 bases, there was a span of 17 bases. In DNA, the CDR3 is TGTGCCAGTAAGGTGCATGGGGTACGAAACACTGAAGCTTTCTTT. This translates into CASKVHGVRNTEAFF. Supplemented by reference TRBV19 and TRBJ1-1, the full variable domain reads DGGITQSPKYLFRKEGQNVTLSCEQNLNHDAMYWYRQDPGQGLRLIYYSQIVNDFQKGDIAEGYSVSREKKESFPLTVTSAQKNPTAFYLCASKVHGVRNTEAFFGQGTRLTVV.

This clone was seen once. V is TRBV12-5 and J is TRBJ2-2; D is unclear. Germline V gene lookup returns CDR1 LGHNT and CDR2 FRNRAP. This CDR3 contains 13 residues. Trimming shortened V by 1 base and J by 5 bases, and 5 bases separated the two germline ends. CDR3 residues: CASGLEGTGELFF. CDR3 bases: TGTGCTAGTGGTTTGGAAGGGACCGGGGAGCTGTTTTTT.

In nucleotides, the CDR3 is TGCGCCAGCAGCCAAGATACGTGGACCGGGGAGCTGTTTTTT. It codes for CASSQDTWTGELFF. The rearrangement uses TRBV4-1 and TRBJ2-2; D is unclear. The germline V gene encodes CDR1 MGHRA and CDR2 YSYEKL. The CDR3 extends over 14 amino acids. V was trimmed by 0 bases and J by 5 bases, leaving 7 bases between them.

The CDR3 reads CASSPQGAGVSTEAFF. The CDR3 coding sequence is TGCGCCAGCAGCCCCCAAGGGGCAGGGGTTAGCACTGAAGCTTTCTTT. The chain combines TRBV5-1 with TRBJ1-1; TRBD1 is a possible D gene (6 bases). Germline CDR1 is SGHRS and CDR2 is YFSETQ. Trimming took off 4 bases at V and 4 bases at J, with 20 bases between the two ends. The CDR3 has 16 amino acids.

The chain uses TRBV20-1 and TRBJ1-5; no definite D call. V was cut by 7 bases and J by 4 bases, with 8 bases left in between. The CDR3 consists of 11 residues. Per the germline V gene, CDR1 is DFQATT and CDR2 is SNEGSKA (reference sequence). CDR3 sequence (DNA): TGCAGTGTGTTGGGGAATCAGCCCCAGCATTTT. This codes for CSVLGNQPQHF.

This chain connects TRBV5-1 to TRBJ1-2; the D is unclear. Germline assignment: CDR1 SGHRS and CDR2 YFSETQ. This CDR3 region has 15 residues. The V end lost 0 bases, the J end lost 4 bases, and 13 bases lay between the germline ends. CDR3 protein: CASSLDIGRIYGYTF. The CDR3 nucleotides read TGCGCCAGCAGCTTGGACATCGGAAGGATCTATGGCTACACCTTC.

This chain joins TRBV15 and TRBJ2-1, with 11 bases that match TRBD2. The V segment lost 5 bases and the J segment 4 bases; nucleotides outside the gene matches: 4. Germline V lookup: CDR1 LNHNV, CDR2 YYDKDF (reference sequence). This CDR3 has 15 residues. This chain's CDR3 is CATSGRLAGYNEQFF. CDR3 DNA: TGTGCCACCAGCGGAAGACTAGCGGGGTACAATGAGCAGTTCTTC.

This chain joins TRBV7-3 and TRBJ2-3, with D perhaps TRBD2 (6 bases). Germline CDR1 and CDR2: SGHTA and FQGTGA. This CDR3 has 13 residues. Deletions cut 5 bases from V and 8 bases from J, with 14 bases between. The CDR3 nucleotides read TGTGCCAGCAGCCCGATCCGGGAGAGTACGCAGTATTTT. Translation: CASSPIRESTQYF.

Note on this clone: This specimen includes other DNA sequences encoding the same CDR3. The chain uses TRBV18 and TRBJ1-1; the D gene is possibly TRBD1 (5 bases). Germline assignment: CDR1 KGHSH and CDR2 LQKENI. Trimming left V 3 bases short and J 3 bases short, with 8 bases between. The CDR3 runs 13 residues. The CDR3, as DNA: TGTGCCAGCTCACCTCGAGGGGACACTGAAGCTTTCTTT. The encoded protein is CASSPRGDTEAFF.

The rearrangement links TRBV11-2 to TRBJ1-2; the D gene is possibly TRBD1 (6 bases). Germline V gene lookup returns CDR1 SGHAT and CDR2 FQNNGV. V was shortened by 5 bases and J by 0 bases, with 10 bases between the two germline ends. This CDR3 spans 14 amino acids. CDR3 in DNA: TGTGCCAGCAGCCAAACAGGGACTAACTATGGCTACACCTTC. It yields the protein CASSQTGTNYGYTF.

The chain links TRBV5-1 to TRBJ1-1; perhaps TRBD1 as D (5 bases). The CDR3 has 14 residues. The V and J ends lost 6 bases and 5 bases respectively, with 17 bases between them. Germline CDR1 is SGHRS and CDR2 is YFSETQ. The CDR3 loop reads CASNLGTPETEAFF. The DNA for the CDR3 is TGCGCCAGCAACTTAGGGACCCCGGAGACTGAAGCTTTCTTT. The entire variable domain, with the rest obtained from reference TRBV5-1 and TRBJ1-1, is as follows: KAGVTQTPRYLIKTRGQQVTLSCSPISGHRSVSWYQQTPGQGLQFLFEYFSETQRNKGNFPGRFSGRQFSNSRSEMNVSTLELGDSALYLCASNLGTPETEAFFGQGTRLTVV.

The chain combines TRBV9 with TRBJ2-1, with 11 positions matching TRBD2. The CDR3 is 18 residues long. J gave up 3 bases and V 3 bases, and 11 bases lay outside the gene matches. Germline values: CDR1 SGDLS, CDR2 YYNGEE. Here the CDR3 reads CASSGVGGTSGGYNEQFF. The CDR3 DNA reads as TGTGCCAGCAGCGGAGTTGGGGGAACTAGCGGGGGCTACAATGAGCAGTTCTTC.

This chain links TRBV6-6 with TRBJ2-2; 8 bases agree with TRBD1. This CDR3 has 14 residues. With 4 bases clipped from V and 5 bases from J, the junction kept 3 bases outside the gene matches. Germline loops: CDR1 MNHNY, CDR2 SVGAGI (reference sequence). The CDR3 DNA reads as TGTGCCAGCAGTTCACAGGGGGGTACCGGGGAGCTGTTTTTT. This codes for CASSSQGGTGELFF.